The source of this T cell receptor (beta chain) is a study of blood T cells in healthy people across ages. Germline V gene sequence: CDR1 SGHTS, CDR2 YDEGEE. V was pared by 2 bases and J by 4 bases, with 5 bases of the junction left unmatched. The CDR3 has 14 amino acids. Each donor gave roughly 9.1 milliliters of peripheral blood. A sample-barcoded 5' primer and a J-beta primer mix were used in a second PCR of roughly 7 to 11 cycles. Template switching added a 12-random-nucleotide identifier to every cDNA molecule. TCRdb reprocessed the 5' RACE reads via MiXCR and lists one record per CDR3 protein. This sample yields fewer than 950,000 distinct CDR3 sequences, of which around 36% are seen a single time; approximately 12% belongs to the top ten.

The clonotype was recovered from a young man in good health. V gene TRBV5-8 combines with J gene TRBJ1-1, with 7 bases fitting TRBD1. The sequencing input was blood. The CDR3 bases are TGTGCCAGCAGCTTTGACAGGGCCTCCACTGAAGCTTTCTTT. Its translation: CASSFDRASTEAFF.